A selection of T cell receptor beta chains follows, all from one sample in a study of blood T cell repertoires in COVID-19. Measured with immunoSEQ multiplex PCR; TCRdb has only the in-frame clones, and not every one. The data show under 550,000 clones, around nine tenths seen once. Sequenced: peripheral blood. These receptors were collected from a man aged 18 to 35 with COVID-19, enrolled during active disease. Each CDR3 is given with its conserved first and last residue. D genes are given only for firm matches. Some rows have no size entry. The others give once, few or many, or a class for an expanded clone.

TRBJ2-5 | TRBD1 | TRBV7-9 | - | TGTGCCAGCAGCTTGCTAACCTCCCCAGGACAGGGACAAGAGACCCAGTACTTC | CASSLLTSPGQGQETQYF
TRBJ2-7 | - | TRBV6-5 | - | TGTGCCAGCGCGGGGCAGACCTACGAGCAGTACTTC | CASAGQTYEQYF
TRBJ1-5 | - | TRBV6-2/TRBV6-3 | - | TGTGCCAGCAGCTGGACAGCCTTGACTCAGCCCCAGCATTTT | CASSWTALTQPQHF
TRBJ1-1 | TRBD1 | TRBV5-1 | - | TGCGCCAGCAGCGCCCGGGACAGGGGTTTCGCTGAAGCTTTCTTT | CASSARDRGFAEAFF
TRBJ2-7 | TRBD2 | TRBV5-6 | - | TGTGCCAGCAGCTTGGCGGCGGGAGGGCCTTCGGCCGAGCAGTACTTC | CASSLAAGGPSAEQYF
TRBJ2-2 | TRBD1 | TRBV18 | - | TGTGCCAGCTCACCACTTCCGGCCCAGGGGGACGCCGGGGAGCTGTTTTTT | CASSPLPAQGDAGELFF
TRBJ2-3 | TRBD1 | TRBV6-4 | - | TGTGCCAGCAGTGACTTGGGACAGGGGGTCCACACAGATACGCAGTATTTT | CASSDLGQGVHTDTQYF
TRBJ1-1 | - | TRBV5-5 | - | TGTGCCAGCAGCTCTCCTCGAGGGTTGAACACTGAAGCTTTCTTT | CASSSPRGLNTEAFF
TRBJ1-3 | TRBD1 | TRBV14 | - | TGTGCCAGCAGCATCCTGACAGGGACTGGAAACACCATATATTTT | CASSILTGTGNTIYF
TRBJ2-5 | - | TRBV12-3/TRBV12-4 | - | TGTGCCAGCAGTTTTCAGGGGCAAGAGACCCAGTACTTC | CASSFQGQETQYF
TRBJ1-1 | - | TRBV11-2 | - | TGTGCCAGCAGCTCCCGACAGGAAGACACTGAAGCTTTCTTT | CASSSRQEDTEAFF
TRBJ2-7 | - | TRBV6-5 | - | TGTGCCAGCAGTTTAGGACGGGGGGCCCACGAGCAGTACTTC | CASSLGRGAHEQYF
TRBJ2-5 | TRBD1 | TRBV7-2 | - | TGTGCCAGCAGCTTAGTGGGGACAGGGACAGGGGAGACCCAGTACTTC | CASSLVGTGTGETQYF
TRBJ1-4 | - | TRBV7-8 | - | TGTGCCAGCAGCCACGGACCGGAGGGAAAACTGTTTTTT | CASSHGPEGKLFF
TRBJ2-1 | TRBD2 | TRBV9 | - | TGTGCCAGCACCGTTAGCGGGAGTCCCTACAATGAGCAGTTCTTC | CASTVSGSPYNEQFF
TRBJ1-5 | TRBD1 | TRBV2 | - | TGTGCCAGCAGCGGACAGGGGGCCGGCAATCAGCCCCAGCATTTT | CASSGQGAGNQPQHF
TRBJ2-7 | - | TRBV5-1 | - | TGCGCCAGCAGCCCCCGGACAGCGGCTGGCGTCTACGAGCAGTACTTC | CASSPRTAAGVYEQYF
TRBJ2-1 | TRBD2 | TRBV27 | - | TGTGCCAGCAGTCTCGGGAGGTCTTACAATGAGCAGTTCTTC | CASSLGRSYNEQFF
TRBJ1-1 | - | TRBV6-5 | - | TGTGCCAGCAGTTACTCGGGAGAGGTCACTGAAGCTTTCTTT | CASSYSGEVTEAFF
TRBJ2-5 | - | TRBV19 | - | TGTGCCAGTAGTATTGTGGAGGATGGGGAGACCCAGTACTTC | CASSIVEDGETQYF
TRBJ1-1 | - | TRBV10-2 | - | TGCGCCAGCAGTGATCGGGGGGCGACTGAAGCTTTCTTT | CASSDRGATEAFF
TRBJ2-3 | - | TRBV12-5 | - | TGTGCTAGTGGAGACCCAGGGAGGGGGGCGAGCACAGATACGCAGTATTTT | CASGDPGRGASTDTQYF
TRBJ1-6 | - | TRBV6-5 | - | TGTGCCAGCATAAAGGACGGGAATAATTCACCCCTCCACTTT | CASIKDGNNSPLHF
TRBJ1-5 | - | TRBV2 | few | TGTGCCAGCAGTGCCCAGGCTCAAAGCAATCAGCCCCAGCATTTT | CASSAQAQSNQPQHF
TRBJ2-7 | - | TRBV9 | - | TGTGCCAGCAGCGTAGCAGGCAGAGCCTCCTACGAGCAGTACTTC | CASSVAGRASYEQYF
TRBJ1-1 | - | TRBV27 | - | TGTGCCAGCAGTTTAAGAGGCGCTGAAGCTTTCTTT | CASSLRGAEAFF
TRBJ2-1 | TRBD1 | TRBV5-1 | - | TGCGCCAGCAGCCCAGGACAGGGCACCTACAATGAGCAGTTCTTC | CASSPGQGTYNEQFF
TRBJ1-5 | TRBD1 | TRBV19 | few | TGTGCCAGTACCAAGGGACAGGGGCATCAGCCCCAGCATTTT | CASTKGQGHQPQHF
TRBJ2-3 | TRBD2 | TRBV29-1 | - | TGCAGCGTTGCTAGCGGCAGCACAGATACGCAGTATTTT | CSVASGSTDTQYF
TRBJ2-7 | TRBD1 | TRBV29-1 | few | TGCAGCGTACTCCCAGGGGGCGACGAGCAGTACTTC | CSVLPGGDEQYF
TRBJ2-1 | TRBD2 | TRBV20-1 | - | TGCAGTGGGCGGGAGGGCCCTGAGCAGTTCTTC | CSGREGPEQFF
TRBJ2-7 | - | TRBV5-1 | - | TGCGCCAGCAGCTCGGACTCACTCTACGAGCAGTACTTC | CASSSDSLYEQYF
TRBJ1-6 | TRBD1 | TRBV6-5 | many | TGTGCCAGCAGTCGACAGGGGGGCCAACAAAGCCACTTT | CASSRQGGQQSHF
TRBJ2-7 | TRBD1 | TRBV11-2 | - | TGTGCCAGCGCGACAGGGTCCACCTACGAGCAGTACTTC | CASATGSTYEQYF
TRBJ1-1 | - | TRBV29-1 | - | TGCAGCGTTCACCCCCGCCTTGAGTCGCCGAACACTGAAGCTTTCTTT | CSVHPRLESPNTEAFF
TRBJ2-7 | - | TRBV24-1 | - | TGTGCCACCTCCGGGCCGGCGGGCGGAACGGGAGAGCAGTACTTC | CATSGPAGGTGEQYF
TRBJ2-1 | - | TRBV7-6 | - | TGTGCCAGCAGCTTGGTGGCAGGATCCTACAATGAGCAGTTCTTC | CASSLVAGSYNEQFF
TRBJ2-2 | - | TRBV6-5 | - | TGTGCCAGCAGTTATGATCAACTAGCGAACACCGGGGAGCTGTTTTTT | CASSYDQLANTGELFF
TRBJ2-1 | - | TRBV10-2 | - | TGCGCCACCCTTTTCGGGAGCAATGAGCAGTTCTTC | CATLFGSNEQFF
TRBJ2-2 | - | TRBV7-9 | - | TGTGCCAGCATGGACATCTCCTACACCGGGGAGCTGTTTTTT | CASMDISYTGELFF
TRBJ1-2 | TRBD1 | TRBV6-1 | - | TGTGCCAGCAGTGAAGGTCCACAGGGGGCCTATGGCTACACCTTC | CASSEGPQGAYGYTF
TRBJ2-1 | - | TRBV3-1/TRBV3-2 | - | TGTGCCAGCAGCCAAGATGACAGGCCCCAGCAGTTCTTC | CASSQDDRPQQFF
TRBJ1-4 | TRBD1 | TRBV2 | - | TGTGCCAGCAGTGAAGGGGACAGGGGTAATGAAAAACTGTTTTTT | CASSEGDRGNEKLFF
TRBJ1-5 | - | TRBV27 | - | TGTGCCAGCAGCCCCCAACACCATAGCAATCAGCCCCAGCATTTT | CASSPQHHSNQPQHF
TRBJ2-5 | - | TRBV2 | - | TGTGCCAGCAGTGAAACGATCAGCCAAGAGACCCAGTACTTC | CASSETISQETQYF
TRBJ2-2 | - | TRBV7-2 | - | TGTGCCAGCAGTCTAGACTCGGTTGTCGGGGAGCTGTTTTTT | CASSLDSVVGELFF
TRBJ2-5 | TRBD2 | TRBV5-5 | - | TGTGCCAGCAGCTCGAATTCCGGGACTAGCGAAGAGACCCAGTACTTC | CASSSNSGTSEETQYF
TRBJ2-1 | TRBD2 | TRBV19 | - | TGTGCCAGTAACCTCGACAGCGGGAGGTACAATGAGCAGTTCTTC | CASNLDSGRYNEQFF
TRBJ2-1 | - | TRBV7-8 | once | TGTGCCAGCAGCTTAGTAGAACTCCATGAGCAGTTCTTC | CASSLVELHEQFF
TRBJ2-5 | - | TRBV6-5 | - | TGTGCCAGCAGTTCGCGGGGACCTTTGGAGACCCAGTACTTC | CASSSRGPLETQYF
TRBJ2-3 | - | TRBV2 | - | TGTGCCAGCAGCCTACTAGATTGGGGCACAGATACGCAGTATTTT | CASSLLDWGTDTQYF
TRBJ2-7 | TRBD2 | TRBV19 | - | TGTGCCAGTAGTCTTAGCGGGAGAGGATACGAGCAGTACTTC | CASSLSGRGYEQYF
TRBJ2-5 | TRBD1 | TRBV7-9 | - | TGTGCCAGCAGCTTTACCGGGACAGGGTCCCAAGAGACCCAGTACTTC | CASSFTGTGSQETQYF
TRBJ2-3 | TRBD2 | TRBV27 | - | TGTGCCAGCGTTGGCGGGAGAAGGGGCACAGATACGCAGTATTTT | CASVGGRRGTDTQYF
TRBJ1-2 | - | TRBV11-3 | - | TGTGCCAGCAGCTTAGTTTTGGCGGACTATGGCTACACCTTC | CASSLVLADYGYTF